The present T cell receptor beta chain was sequenced within a study of T cell responses to AZD1222 COVID-19 vaccine. Using immunoSEQ multiplex PCR, the repertoire was profiled, and TCRdb retains in-frame clones only, with some absent. The table lists about 70,000 clones, approximately 90% of them singletons. The sample consisted of peripheral blood, taken 28 days after the second AZD1222 dose. The TCR was taken from an adult who received the AZD1222 COVID-19 vaccine.

The CDR3, as DNA: TGTGCCATCGGCAGCGGGGGGGTATCGGGCACAGATACGCAGTATTTT. It encodes CAIGSGGVSGTDTQYF. The V call is TRBV10-3, the J call TRBJ2-3, with TRBD2 matching 10 bases. Looked up from germline, CDR1 is ENHRY and CDR2 is SYGVKD. CDR3 length: 16 residues. Losses at the gene ends were 8 bases for V and 1 base for J; bases not matched to a gene: 9.